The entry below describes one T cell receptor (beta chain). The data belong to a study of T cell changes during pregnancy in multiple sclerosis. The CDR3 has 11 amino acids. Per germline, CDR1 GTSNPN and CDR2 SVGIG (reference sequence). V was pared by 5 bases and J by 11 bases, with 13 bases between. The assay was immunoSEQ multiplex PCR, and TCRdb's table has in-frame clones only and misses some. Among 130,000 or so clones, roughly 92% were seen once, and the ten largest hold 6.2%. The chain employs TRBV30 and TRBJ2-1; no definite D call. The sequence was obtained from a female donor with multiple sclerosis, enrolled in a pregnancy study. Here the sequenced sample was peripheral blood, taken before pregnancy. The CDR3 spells CAWGPEAKQFF. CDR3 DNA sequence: TGTGCCTGGGGCCCTGAGGCTAAGCAGTTCTTC. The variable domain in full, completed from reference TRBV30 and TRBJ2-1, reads SQTIHQWPATLVQPVGSPLSLECTVEGTSNPNLYWYRQAAGRGLQLLFYSVGIGQISSEVPQNLSASRPQDRQFILSSKKLLLSDSGFYLCAWGPEAKQFFGPGTRLTVL.